The 27 T cell receptor beta chains given below trace back to one sample, sequenced in a study of regulatory T cells in long-lasting Graves disease (dated by TCRdb to the early 2020s). The label giving this sample's time point can be read as: newly diagnosed GD, antithyroid drugs for less than 3 months. For both TCR sequencing and RNA sequencing, RNA was extracted from PBMCs in TRIzol. To prepare the library, multiplex PCR was applied. Instrument used: Illumina HiSeq 4000. To build TCR beta libraries, CDR3 regions were amplified by Arm-PCR using iRepertoire HTBI primers. TCRdb redid the processing of the public reads, applying fastp at Q25 and MiXCR, and retained in-frame beta chains. Rows are combined by CDR3 protein, so each entry shows the most common genes and DNA. This sample comprises approximately 560,000 distinct CDR3 sequences, about 16% of them detected only once. About 12% of the sample is taken by the ten largest.

Separately, the same data were catalogued under a study of T cells in Graves' hyperthyroidism and ophthalmopathy.

The specimen was peripheral blood mononuclear cells (PBMCs), collected at new diagnosis, from a patient treated with antithyroid drugs. The receptor set was obtained from a man aged 18 to 30 with Graves disease. Donor details come from another sample of the same person, matched by shared clones.

Many counts were recorded for this clonotype. This chain connects TRBV2 to TRBJ2-2, with 11 bases identical to TRBD1. This CDR3 has 15 amino acids. The J segment lost 5 bases and the V segment lost 5 bases, leaving 4 bases of the junction unmatched. Germline loops: CDR1 SNHLY, CDR2 FYNNEI. The CDR3 DNA sequence: TGTGCCAGCAGTAAAGGGACAGGGGGAACCGGGGAGCTGTTTTTT. It encodes CASSKGTGGTGELFF. The whole variable domain, filled in from reference TRBV2 and TRBJ2-2, reads EPEVTQTPSHQVTQMGQEVILRCVPISNHLYFYWYRQILGQKVEFLVSFYNNEISEKSEIFDDQFSVERPDGSNFTLKIRSTKLEDSAMYFCASSKGTGGTGELFFGEGSRLTVL.

This clonotype was seen repeatedly, ten times or more. CDR3 region: CASSFRDGYGYTF. CDR3 nucleotides: TGTGCCAGCAGTTTCCGTGACGGCTATGGCTACACCTTC. V usage is TRBV27 and J usage is TRBJ1-2; D remains unclear. The CDR3 covers 13 residues. V was clipped by 3 bases and J by 4 bases, with 9 bases between them. Germline loops: CDR1 MNHEY, CDR2 SMNVEV (reference sequence).

This clonotype was detected many times. V is TRBV27 and J is TRBJ1-1, with 9 bases lining up with TRBD1. With 6 bases clipped from V and 3 bases from J, the junction kept 5 bases outside the gene matches. Germline CDR1 and CDR2: MNHEY and SMNVEV (reference sequence). The CDR3 runs to 14 residues. CDR3 coding DNA: TGTGCCAGCAGCCTTCGACAGGGGGACACTGAAGCTTTCTTT. Its translation: CASSLRQGDTEAFF.

This sequence joins TRBV11-2 and TRBJ1-1; the match to TRBD1 covers 7 bases. Trimming removed 5 bases from V and 6 bases from J; junction bases left unmatched: 6. The germline CDR1 and CDR2 sequences are SGHAT and FQNNGV. The CDR3 length is 13 residues. The chain's CDR3 is CASSHRQGPEAFF. For the CDR3, the DNA is TGTGCCAGCAGCCACCGACAGGGCCCTGAAGCTTTCTTT. The whole variable domain, filled in from reference TRBV11-2 and TRBJ1-1, reads EAGVAQSPRYKIIEKRQSVAFWCNPISGHATLYWYQQILGQGPKLLIQFQNNGVVDDSQLPKDRFSAERLKGVDSTLKIQPAKLEDSAVYLCASSHRQGPEAFFGQGTRLTVV.

The V call is TRBV5-6, the J call TRBJ1-5, with D possibly matching TRBD1 (5 bases). Per the germline V gene, CDR1 is SGHDT and CDR2 is YYEEEE. CDR3 length equals 15 residues. V shed 0 bases and J shed 7 bases, with 14 bases lying between them. CDR3 loop: CASSLGGGAHQPQHF. The CDR3 DNA follows: TGTGCCAGCAGCTTGGGTGGAGGGGCCCACCAGCCCCAGCATTTT.

The V gene is TRBV6-1, the J gene TRBJ2-3; D may be TRBD1 (5 bases). Germline lookup yields CDR1 MNHNS and CDR2 SASEGT. Trimming removed 10 bases at V and 1 base at J, with 21 bases between. This CDR3 contains 16 residues. The DNA of the CDR3 is TGTGCCACCCACGACAGCCGGGTTAGTGGCACAGATACGCAGTATTTT. This translates into CATHDSRVSGTDTQYF.

This clonotype was observed at least ten times. The genes are TRBV12-3 or TRBV12-4 and TRBJ2-7, with 7 nucleotides matching TRBD2. There are 13 residues in the CDR3. V shed 7 bases and J 6 bases; nucleotides not matched to a gene: 9. As DNA, the CDR3 is TGTGCCAGCAACCGCGGGAGTTCCCGCGAGCAGTACTTC. It specifies CASNRGSSREQYF.

This clonotype was recorded many times. The V call is TRBV2, the J call TRBJ2-1, with 8 positions matching TRBD2. This CDR3 has 15 residues. From germline, CDR1 is SNHLY and CDR2 FYNNEI. J gave up 9 bases and V 8 bases, and 15 bases lay outside the gene matches. CDR3 sequence (DNA): TGTGCCAGCGGCTTGGGACTAGTAAAGGGGCCTGAGCAGTTCTTC. Translation gives CASGLGLVKGPEQFF.

This clonotype was detected a few times. The gene calls are TRBV11-3 and TRBJ2-1; no clear D. This CDR3 region has 16 residues. V lost 0 bases and J lost 8, with 17 bases in between. CDR1 and CDR2 from the germline V gene are SGHNT and YENEEA. The CDR3 is CASSLEVGPGIHEQFF. DNA of the CDR3: TGTGCCAGCAGCTTAGAAGTGGGCCCGGGCATCCATGAGCAGTTCTTC.

With respect to this clonotype: A much larger clone sits a single nucleotide away, making a read error possible. CDR3 coding DNA: TGTGCCAGCAGCCAACCGGGACAGGGCTTCTACGAGCAGTACTTC. Translated, it gives CASSQPGQGFYEQYF. The chain joins TRBV11-1 to TRBJ2-7, with 9 nucleotides matching TRBD1. This CDR3 has 15 residues. Trimming at V came to 5 bases and at J to 3 bases, leaving 8 bases not matched to a gene. Germline lookup yields CDR1 SGHAT and CDR2 FQDESV (reference sequence). Full variable domain (missing parts from reference TRBV11-1 and TRBJ2-7): EAEVAQSPRYKITEKSQAVAFWCDPISGHATLYWYRQILGQGPELLVQFQDESVVDDSQLPKDRFSAERLKGVDSTLKIQPAELGDSAMYLCASSQPGQGFYEQYFGPGTRLTVT.

The V gene is TRBV15, the J gene TRBJ2-7, with a possible D match to TRBD1 (5 bases). Per the germline V gene, CDR1 is LNHNV and CDR2 is YYDKDF (reference sequence). The CDR3 totals 14 residues. With 3 bases removed from V and 6 bases from J, the gap between germline ends came to 15 bases. The CDR3: CATSSKKGMGEQYF. Written as DNA, the CDR3 is TGTGCCACCAGCAGTAAGAAGGGGATGGGCGAGCAGTACTTC.

This chain connects TRBV12-3 or TRBV12-4 to TRBJ2-1; 7 positions agree with TRBD2. Trimming cost V 6 bases and J 2 bases; bases outside gene matches: 13. This CDR3 is 17 amino acids long. The CDR3 loop reads CASRGGWRGRTYNEQFF. The CDR3, as DNA: TGTGCCAGCAGGGGTGGTTGGCGGGGGAGGACCTACAATGAGCAGTTCTTC.

Regarding this clonotype: One base separates it from a far larger clone, so it is likely a read error. The V call is TRBV6-1, the J call TRBJ2-1, with TRBD2 matching over 8 bases. This CDR3 contains 15 residues. CDR1 and CDR2 (germline): MNHNS, SASEGT. V lost 5 bases to trimming and J lost 5 bases; unmatched junction nucleotides: 8. The CDR3 sequence: CASSTGLGLHNEQFF. CDR3 DNA: TGTGCCAGCAGTACGGGACTAGGCCTACACAATGAGCAGTTCTTC.

Ten or more counts support this clonotype. The chain couples TRBV12-3 or TRBV12-4 to TRBJ2-1; D ambiguous. The V gene lost 1 base and the J gene lost 0 bases, with 10 bases spanning the gap. The CDR3 spans 16 residues. CDR3 sequence: CASSLGASNSYNEQFF. The CDR3 DNA reads as TGTGCCAGCAGTTTAGGAGCCTCCAACTCCTACAATGAGCAGTTCTTC.

The chain links TRBV28 to TRBJ2-7; D possibly corresponds to TRBD1 (6 bases). The CDR3 totals 13 residues. The germline gives CDR1 MDHEN, CDR2 SYDVKM. V dropped 8 bases and J dropped 1 base, with 12 bases sitting between them. As DNA, the CDR3 is TGTGCCAGCCAGGGGACCCCATCCTACGAGCAGTACTTC. This codes for CASQGTPSYEQYF.

This chain uses TRBV6-1 with TRBJ2-1, with TRBD2 matching 13 bases. Trimming took 7 bases from V and 6 from J; bases not matched to a gene: 6. CDR3 length equals 15 residues. Germline V lookup: CDR1 MNHNS, CDR2 SASEGT. The CDR3 reads CASNPGLAGVNEQFF. The CDR3 region has the DNA TGTGCCAGCAATCCCGGACTAGCGGGAGTCAATGAGCAGTTCTTC.

This clonotype was counted ten times or more. The gene calls are TRBV10-3 and TRBJ1-1, with 9 bases fitting TRBD1. Germline V lookup: CDR1 ENHRY, CDR2 SYGVKD. Trimming took 10 bases from V and 4 from J; bases not matched to a gene: 7. This CDR3 comprises 13 residues. The CDR3 DNA reads TGTGCCACCAGACAGGGGGGAGGCACTGAAGCTTTCTTT. Its protein is CATRQGGGTEAFF.

This clonotype appeared a few times. The V gene is TRBV12-3 or TRBV12-4, the J gene TRBJ1-1; 10 positions match TRBD1. The CDR3 sequence is 16 residues long. V lost 7 bases and J lost 2; bases outside the gene matches: 10. The chain's CDR3 is CASTRTRDRGNTEAFF. CDR3 DNA: TGTGCCAGCACCCGCACCCGGGACAGGGGTAACACTGAAGCTTTCTTT.

V gene TRBV7-2 combines with J gene TRBJ2-7; 7 nucleotides match TRBD2. This CDR3 is built from 15 residues. Germline CDR1 SGHTA, CDR2 FQGNSA. V dropped 5 bases and J dropped 5; count of bases not matched to a gene: 12. This CDR3 is CASSLWGGSLNEQYF. The CDR3 coding sequence is TGTGCCAGCAGCCTTTGGGGCGGGAGCCTGAACGAGCAGTACTTC. Together with reference TRBV7-2 and TRBJ2-7, the CDR3 gives the full variable domain: GAGVSQSPSNKVTEKGKDVELRCDPISGHTALYWYRQSLGQGLEFLIYFQGNSAPDKSGLPSDRFSAERTGGSVSTLTIQRTQQEDSAVYLCASSLWGGSLNEQYFGPGTRLTVT.

This clonotype appeared many times. The chain couples TRBV5-1 to TRBJ2-3; 7 positions match TRBD2. The trim removed 3 bases at V and 2 bases at J, leaving 3 bases unmatched. CDR3 length: 14 amino acids. Germline V gene lookup returns CDR1 SGHRS and CDR2 YFSETQ. The CDR3, as DNA: TGCGCCAGCAGCTGGGAGGGGACCACAGATACGCAGTATTTT. This sequence encodes CASSWEGTTDTQYF.

The CDR3 DNA reads as TGTGCCAGCTCACCCTTGGACAGGGGAGGTGGAAAACTGTTTTTT. As protein: CASSPLDRGGGKLFF. This chain links TRBV18 with TRBJ1-4; 9 nucleotides align to TRBD1. The CDR3 extends over 15 amino acids. The V and J ends lost 3 bases and 10 bases, in that order; junction bases with no gene match: 9. CDR1 and CDR2 from the germline V gene are KGHSH and LQKENI. Together with reference TRBV18 and TRBJ1-4, the CDR3 gives the full variable domain: NAGVMQNPRHLVRRRGQEARLRCSPMKGHSHVYWYRQLPEEGLKFMVYLQKENIIDESGMPKERFSAEFPKEGPSILRIQQVVRGDSAAYFCASSPLDRGGGKLFFGSGTQLSVL.

As to this clonotype: One end of the junction varies from germline; a read error may be responsible. The chain is built from TRBV19 and TRBJ2-7; TRBD1 matches at 7 bases. Germline CDR1 is LNHDA and CDR2 is SQIVND (reference sequence). CDR3 length: 16 residues. The CDR3 bases are TGTGCCGGTAGTACGTTACGAACGGGACAGACCTACGAGCAGTACTTC. Residues: CAGSTLRTGQTYEQYF.

This clonotype showed up many times. In DNA, the CDR3 is TGCGCCAGCAGCTTGGGGACAGGCACAGGGAACACTGAAGCTTTCTTT. It yields the protein CASSLGTGTGNTEAFF. This chain uses TRBV5-1 with TRBJ1-1; 7 nucleotides agree with TRBD1. This CDR3 has 16 amino acids. Germline V CDR1 and CDR2: SGHRS, YFSETQ. The junction had 6 bases not matched to a gene; V was cut back by 0 bases and J by 1 base. The full variable domain, with the rest looked up from reference TRBV5-1 and TRBJ1-1, is KAGVTQTPRYLIKTRGQQVTLSCSPISGHRSVSWYQQTPGQGLQFLFEYFSETQRNKGNFPGRFSGRQFSNSRSEMNVSTLELGDSALYLCASSLGTGTGNTEAFFGQGTRLTVV.

Note on this clonotype: This could be a read error, since a much larger clone is one nucleotide away. This chain connects TRBV9 to TRBJ1-1, with 8 bases lining up with TRBD1. Germline CDR1 and CDR2: SGDLS and YYNGEE. The length of the CDR3 is 13 residues. CDR3 bases: TGTGCCAGCAGCGGGACAGGGAGGCCTGAAGCTCTCTTT. It translates to CASSGTGRPEALF.

There are a few counts of this clonotype. The chain links TRBV12-3 or TRBV12-4 to TRBJ1-1, with TRBD1 matching 7 bases. The CDR3 has 13 residues. The ends lost 5 bases at V and 6 bases at J; junction bases unmatched: 6. The CDR3 here is CASSQGGGSEAFF. The DNA of the CDR3 is TGTGCCAGCAGTCAAGGGGGCGGCTCTGAAGCTTTCTTT.

The chain couples TRBV7-2 to TRBJ1-6; no definite D call. The CDR3 totals 15 residues. Trimming took 0 bases from V and 5 from J, leaving 8 bases between them. The germline gives CDR1 SGHTA, CDR2 FQGNSA. The CDR3, as DNA: TGTGCCAGCAGCTTAGCCCCGCGGAATAATTCACCCCTCCACTTT. This gives the protein CASSLAPRNNSPLHF.

This chain joins TRBV19 and TRBJ2-2; TRBD1 matches 8 bases. V trimming: 7 bases; J trimming: 7 bases; junction bases outside the gene matches: 11. CDR3 length: 15 residues. Germline CDR1 LNHDA, CDR2 SQIVND (reference sequence). For the CDR3, the DNA is TGTGCCAGTACCTCTCCCAGGGGGCAGGGCGGGGAGCTGTTTTTT. It is translated as CASTSPRGQGGELFF.